Listed below are T cell receptor beta chains from one sample, sequenced in a study of cytomegalovirus exposure and HLA in healthy donors. Measured with immunoSEQ multiplex PCR; TCRdb has only the in-frame clones, and not every one. In total, the table holds 120,000 to 150,000 clones. Sequencing was performed on PBMCs. All receptors come from a woman aged 18 to 35 in good health and CMV-seronegative. Each CDR3 is given with its conserved first and last residue. D genes are given only for firm matches.

>TRBD2|TRBV9|TRBJ2-3|15
TGTGCCAGCAGCGTAGGAGCGGGAGGGTCAGATACGCAGTATTTT
CASSVGAGGSDTQYF
>NA|TRBV29-1|TRBJ2-7|13
TGCAGCACCGGACTATCATGGGGGGACGAGCAGTACTTC
CSTGLSWGDEQYF
>TRBD1|TRBV13|TRBJ1-2|13
TGTGCCAGCAGCCCCCGACAGGGCTCTGGCTACACCTTC
CASSPRQGSGYTF
>TRBD1|TRBV6-1|TRBJ1-5|12
TGTGCCACTGCGGACAGGGATCAGCCCCAGCATTTT
CATADRDQPQHF
>TRBD2|TRBV7-2|TRBJ2-1|14
TGTGCCAGCAGCGACTGGACTAGCGAAAATGAGCAGTTCTTC
CASSDWTSENEQFF
>TRBD1|TRBV6-1|TRBJ1-5|13
TGTGCCATCGACAGGGACGTCAATCAGCCCCAGCATTTT
CAIDRDVNQPQHF
>TRBD2|TRBV6-4|TRBJ2-3|15
TGTGCCAGCAGTGTACTAGCGGGAGCAGCAGATACGCAGTATTTT
CASSVLAGAADTQYF
>NA|TRBV10-3|TRBJ2-3|13
TGTGCCATCAGTGAGAGTCGGGCAGATACGCAGTATTTT
CAISESRADTQYF
>TRBD2|TRBV7-6|TRBJ2-2|17
TGTGCCAGCAGCTTAGCTCTTTGGGAGGGAAACACCGGGGAGCTGTTTTTT
CASSLALWEGNTGELFF
>NA|TRBV27|TRBJ2-4|12
TGTGCCAGCATAGACAGAAAAAACATTCAGTACTTC
CASIDRKNIQYF
>NA|TRBV30|TRBJ1-2|15
TGTGCCTGGAGTGTGCCTCCTGGACAGTCTTATGGCTACACCTTC
CAWSVPPGQSYGYTF
>NA|TRBV7-9|TRBJ1-1|14
TGTGCCAGCAGCTCATGGCAGATGAACACTGAAGCTTTCTTT
CASSSWQMNTEAFF
>NA|TRBV6-1|TRBJ2-3|16
TGTGCCAGCAGTGACCCGGGGGGCCCTAGCACAGATACGCAGTATTTT
CASSDPGGPSTDTQYF
>NA|TRBV5-1|TRBJ2-3|12
TGCGCCAGCAGCTTGGGCGCAGATACGCAGTATTTT
CASSLGADTQYF
>NA|TRBV27|TRBJ2-3|14
TGTGCCAGCAGTTTGGTCTCGGGCACAGATACGCAGTATTTT
CASSLVSGTDTQYF
>TRBD2|TRBV18|TRBJ2-3|17
TGTGCCAGCTCACCCCCCGGACTAGCGGGATCCACAGATACGCAGTATTTT
CASSPPGLAGSTDTQYF
>TRBD1|TRBV18|TRBJ1-4|15
TGTGCCAGCTCAGAAGGACAGGGCAGCGCTGAAAAACTGTTTTTT
CASSEGQGSAEKLFF
>TRBD2|TRBV13|TRBJ2-1|16
TGTGCCAGCAGCGCCGAACTAGCGGGTGGGTACAATGAGCAGTTCTTC
CASSAELAGGYNEQFF